The 5 T cell receptor beta chains below come from one sample, sequenced in a study of cytomegalovirus exposure and HLA in healthy donors. PCR primers comprised 60 Vbeta and 13 Jbeta primers. Here immunoSEQ multiplex PCR was the method, and the copy in TCRdb shows in-frame clones only, minus some. The data hold around 150,000 clones, with 85% observed a single time. Specimen: PBMCs. These receptors all stem from a man aged 18 to 35 in good health and CMV-seropositive.

This clone appeared a few times. This rearrangement joins TRBV5-1 to TRBJ2-2; no firm D call. Germline V CDR1 and CDR2: SGHRS, YFSETQ. The germline V and J ends were trimmed by 4 bases and 1 base, with 11 bases remaining between them. CDR3 length: 15 residues. This CDR3 is CASSPNTENTGELFF. The CDR3 DNA reads TGCGCCAGCAGCCCAAACACAGAGAACACCGGGGAGCTGTTTTTT. The variable domain in full, completed from reference TRBV5-1 and TRBJ2-2, reads KAGVTQTPRYLIKTRGQQVTLSCSPISGHRSVSWYQQTPGQGLQFLFEYFSETQRNKGNFPGRFSGRQFSNSRSEMNVSTLELGDSALYLCASSPNTENTGELFFGEGSRLTVL.

V is TRBV29-1 and J is TRBJ1-1; 8 nucleotides align to TRBD1. Trimming removed 3 bases from V and 4 bases from J; junction bases left unmatched: 4. The CDR3 is 13 residues long. Germline V gene data show CDR1 as SQVTM and CDR2 as ANQGSEA. CDR3 DNA: TGCAGCGTTGAGCAGGGGGCGGGCACTGAAGCTTTCTTT. Translation gives CSVEQGAGTEAFF. The full variable domain, rest sourced from reference TRBV29-1 and TRBJ1-1, is SAVISQKPSRDICQRGTSLTIQCQVDSQVTMMFWYRQQPGQSLTLIATANQGSEATYESGFVIDKFPISRPNLTFSTLTVSNMSPEDSSIYLCSVEQGAGTEAFFGQGTRLTVV.

The V gene is TRBV7-2, the J gene TRBJ1-2; D may be TRBD1 (5 bases). This CDR3 spans 16 amino acids. Trimming cost V 1 base and J 4 bases, with 16 bases left between them. Germline assignment: CDR1 SGHTA and CDR2 FQGNSA. As DNA, the CDR3 is TGTGCCAGCAGCTTAGGCAGCATGACGGGGGGCTATGGCTACACCTTC. It encodes CASSLGSMTGGYGYTF.

The chain joins TRBV6-1 to TRBJ1-2, with D maybe TRBD1 (6 bases). Trimming cost V 7 bases and J 8 bases, with 14 bases left between them. This CDR3 spans 12 amino acids. Germline-derived CDR1 and CDR2 are MNHNS and SASEGT. This CDR3 reads CASTRGGQGYTF. The CDR3 DNA sequence: TGTGCCAGCACCCGGGGGGGGCAAGGCTACACCTTC.

This clone was recorded once. The chain links TRBV9 to TRBJ1-6, with 7 bases identical to TRBD1. Germline V gene sequence: CDR1 SGDLS, CDR2 YYNGEE. The CDR3 is 14 residues long. V was clipped by 2 bases and J by 7 bases; unmatched bases: 3. The CDR3 region has the DNA TGTGCCAGCAGCGTGATGGGACAGAATTCACCCCTCCACTTT. Translated, it gives CASSVMGQNSPLHF.